This T cell receptor (beta chain) was identified during a study of cytomegalovirus exposure and HLA in healthy donors. In this sample, this clone turned up a few times. V dropped 2 bases and J dropped 3; count of bases not matched to a gene: 1. The CDR3 covers 13 residues. The V gene's germline CDR1 is SGHDT and CDR2 YYEEEE. The PCR employed 60 Vbeta primers together with 13 Jbeta primers. Sequencing used immunoSEQ multiplex PCR; TCRdb keeps in-frame clones, though not all of them. The sample shows under 150,000 clones, 75% to 85% of them seen only once. The source is a woman aged 40 to 50 in good health and CMV-seronegative. The sequenced sample consisted of PBMCs. V and J are TRBV5-6 and TRBJ2-7; TRBD1 matches 8 bases. The CDR3 DNA reads as TGTGCCAGCAGCTTTGGGACAGGCTACGAGCAGTACTTC. It yields the protein CASSFGTGYEQYF.